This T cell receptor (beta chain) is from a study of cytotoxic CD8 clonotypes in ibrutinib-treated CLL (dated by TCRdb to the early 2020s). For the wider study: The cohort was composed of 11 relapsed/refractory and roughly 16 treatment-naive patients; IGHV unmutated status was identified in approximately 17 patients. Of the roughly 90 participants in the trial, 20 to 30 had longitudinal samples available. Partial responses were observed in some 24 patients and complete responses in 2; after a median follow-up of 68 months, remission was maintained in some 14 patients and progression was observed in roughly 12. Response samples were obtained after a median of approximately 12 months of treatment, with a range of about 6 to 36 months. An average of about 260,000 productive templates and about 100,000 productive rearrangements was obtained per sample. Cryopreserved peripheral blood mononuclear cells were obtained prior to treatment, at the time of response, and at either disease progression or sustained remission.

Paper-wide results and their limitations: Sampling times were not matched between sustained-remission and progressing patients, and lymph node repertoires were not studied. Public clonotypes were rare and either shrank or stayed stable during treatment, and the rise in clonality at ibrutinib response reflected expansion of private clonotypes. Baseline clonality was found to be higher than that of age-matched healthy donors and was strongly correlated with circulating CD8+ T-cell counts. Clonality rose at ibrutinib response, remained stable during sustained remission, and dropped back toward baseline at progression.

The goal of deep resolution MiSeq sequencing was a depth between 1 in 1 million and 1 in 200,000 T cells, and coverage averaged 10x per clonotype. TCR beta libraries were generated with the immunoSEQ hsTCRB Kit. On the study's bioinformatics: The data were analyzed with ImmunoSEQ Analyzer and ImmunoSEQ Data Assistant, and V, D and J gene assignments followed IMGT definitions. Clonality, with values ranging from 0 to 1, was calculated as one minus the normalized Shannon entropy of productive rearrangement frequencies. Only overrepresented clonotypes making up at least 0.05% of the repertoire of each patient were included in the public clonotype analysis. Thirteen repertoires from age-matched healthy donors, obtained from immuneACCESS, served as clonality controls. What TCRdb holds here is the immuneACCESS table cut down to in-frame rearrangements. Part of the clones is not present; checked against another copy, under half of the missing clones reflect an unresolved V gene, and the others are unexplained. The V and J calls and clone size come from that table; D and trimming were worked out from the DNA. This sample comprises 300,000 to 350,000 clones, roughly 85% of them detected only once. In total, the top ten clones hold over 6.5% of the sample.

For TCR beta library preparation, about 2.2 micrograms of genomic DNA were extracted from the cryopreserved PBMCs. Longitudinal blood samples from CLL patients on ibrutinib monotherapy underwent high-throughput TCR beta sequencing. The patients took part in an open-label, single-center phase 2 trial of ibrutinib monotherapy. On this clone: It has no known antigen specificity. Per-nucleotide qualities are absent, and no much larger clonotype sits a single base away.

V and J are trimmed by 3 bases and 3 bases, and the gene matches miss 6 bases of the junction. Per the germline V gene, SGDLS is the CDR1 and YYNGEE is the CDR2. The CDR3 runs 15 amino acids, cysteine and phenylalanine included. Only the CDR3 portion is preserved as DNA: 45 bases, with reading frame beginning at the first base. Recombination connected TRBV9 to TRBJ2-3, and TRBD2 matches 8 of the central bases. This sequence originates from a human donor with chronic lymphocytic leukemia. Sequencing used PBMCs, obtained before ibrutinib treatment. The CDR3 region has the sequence CASSAGGPSTDTQYF. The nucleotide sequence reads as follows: TGTGCCAGCAGCGCGGGAGGGCCGAGTACAGATACGCAGTATTTT.